This TCR beta chain was identified in a study of response to subunit inactivated influenza vaccine. Study conclusions and caveats: Every seasonal influenza vaccination brings in few new T cells, the authors suggested.

A single record per CDR3 protein comes from TCRdb applying MiXCR to the RT-PCR reads. Of around 600,000 distinct CDR3 sequences listed, around 11% are singletons. The germline V gene encodes CDR1 SEHNR and CDR2 FQNEAQ (reference sequence). With 5 bases clipped from V and 7 bases from J, the junction kept 10 bases outside the gene matches. The CDR3 is 15 residues long. This clonotype was observed many times. Its specificity is unknown. These sequences were also reported in another study, on T cells expressing NK-cell markers. That investigation notes: In generating TCR beta cDNA, 5'RACE template switching with UMIs was used. No clear determination of HCMV specificity was made for expanded NKG2C+ T cell clones.

This sequence joins TRBV7-9 and TRBJ2-2, with 7 bases lining up with TRBD2. The sequences come from PBMCs from blood, collected on the day of vaccination. This sequence was found in a man aged 45-65 years who received an inactivated influenza vaccine. The CDR3 DNA follows: TGTGCCAGCAGCCCCCATCCAGGGAGGGTCGGGGAGCTGTTTTTT. Translating it yields CASSPHPGRVGELFF.